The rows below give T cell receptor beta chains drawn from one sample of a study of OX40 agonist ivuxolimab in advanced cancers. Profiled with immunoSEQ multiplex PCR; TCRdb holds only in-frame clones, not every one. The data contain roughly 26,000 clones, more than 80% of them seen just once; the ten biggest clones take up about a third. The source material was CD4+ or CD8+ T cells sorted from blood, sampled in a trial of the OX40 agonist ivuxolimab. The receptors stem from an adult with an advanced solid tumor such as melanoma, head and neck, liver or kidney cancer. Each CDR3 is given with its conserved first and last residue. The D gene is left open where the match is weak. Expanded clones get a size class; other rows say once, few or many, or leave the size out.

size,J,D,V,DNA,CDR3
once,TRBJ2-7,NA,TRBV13,TGTGCCAGCAGCTTAAGCCCCTCGGGGGAGCAGTACTTC,CASSLSPSGEQYF
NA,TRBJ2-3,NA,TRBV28,TGTGCCAGCAGTTTCCTAAATAGGGGGGTAGGGCCGACAGATACGCAGTATTTT,CASSFLNRGVGPTDTQYF
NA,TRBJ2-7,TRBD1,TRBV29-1,TGCAGCGTAACGACAGGGGACTACGAGCAGTACTTC,CSVTTGDYEQYF
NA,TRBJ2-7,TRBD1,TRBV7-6,TGTGCCAGCAGCTTAGAGACAGGGGGCGACGAGCAGTACTTC,CASSLETGGDEQYF
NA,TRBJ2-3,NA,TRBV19,TGTGCCAGTAGTATAGCTGGCGGGACCACAGATACGCAGTATTTT,CASSIAGGTTDTQYF
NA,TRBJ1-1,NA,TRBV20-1,TGCAGTGTCGGACAGAACACTGAAGCTTTCTTT,CSVGQNTEAFF
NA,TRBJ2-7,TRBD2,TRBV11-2,TGTGCCAGCGGCTTCGGGACTAGCGGTTACGAGCAGTACTTC,CASGFGTSGYEQYF
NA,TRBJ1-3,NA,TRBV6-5,TGTGCCAGCAGTTACGGGCGGAGCTCTGGAAACACCATATATTTT,CASSYGRSSGNTIYF
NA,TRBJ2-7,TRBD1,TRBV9,TGTGCCAGCAGCGAGCAGGGGGCGGGGGAGCAGTACTTC,CASSEQGAGEQYF
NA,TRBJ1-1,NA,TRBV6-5,TGTGCCAGCAGTAACCGGGTTCTTACTGAAGCTTTCTTT,CASSNRVLTEAFF
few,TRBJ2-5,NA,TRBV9,TGTGCCAGCAGCGCATACAGGGTAGCCCAACAAGAGACCCAGTACTTC,CASSAYRVAQQETQYF
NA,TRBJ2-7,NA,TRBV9,TGTGCCAGCAGCCCTACGGACGGACTAGAGCAGTACTTC,CASSPTDGLEQYF
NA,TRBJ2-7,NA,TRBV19,TGTGCCAGTACCCCCTCGGGGGACGGTGGCTACGAGCAGTACTTC,CASTPSGDGGYEQYF
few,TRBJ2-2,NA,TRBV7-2,TGTGCCAGCACCGAGCGGGCCTACACCGGGGAGCTGTTTTTT,CASTERAYTGELFF
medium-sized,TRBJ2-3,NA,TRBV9,TGTGCCAGCAGCGCGTACACAGATACGCAGTATTTT,CASSAYTDTQYF
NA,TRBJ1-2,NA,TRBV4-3,TGCGCCAGCAGCCAAGATCGTTTTGGAGGGGGGGATTATGGCTACACCTTC,CASSQDRFGGGDYGYTF
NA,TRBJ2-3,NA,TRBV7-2,TGTGCCAGCAGCCGCGGCCTGACAGATACGCAGTATTTT,CASSRGLTDTQYF
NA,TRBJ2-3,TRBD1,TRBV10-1,TGCGCCAGCAGTGAGCCGGGGACAGGAGCAGATACGCAGTATTTT,CASSEPGTGADTQYF
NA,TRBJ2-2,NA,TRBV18,TGTGCCAGCTCACCAGGGAACACCGGGGAGCTGTTTTTT,CASSPGNTGELFF
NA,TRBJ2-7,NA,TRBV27,TGTGCCAGCGGATCAGGGTCCGACGAGCAGTACTTC,CASGSGSDEQYF
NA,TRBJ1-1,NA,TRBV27,TGTGCCAGCAGTCACGGAAACACTGAAGCTTTCTTT,CASSHGNTEAFF
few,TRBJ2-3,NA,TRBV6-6,TGTGCCAGCAGTACCCGTTGGACAGATACGCAGTATTTT,CASSTRWTDTQYF
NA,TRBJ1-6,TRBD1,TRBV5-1,TGCGCCAGCACAGACAGGGAGAGCTCCTATAATTCACCCCTCCACTTT,CASTDRESSYNSPLHF
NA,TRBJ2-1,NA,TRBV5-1,TGCGCCAGCAGCCCACCTCGGGTAGGAGAAATACACAATGTAAAGCAGTTCTTC,CASSPPRVGEIHNVKQFF
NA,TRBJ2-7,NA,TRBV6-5,TGTGCCAGCGACCCCGGAGCCCCCAAGGTGGAGCAGTACTTC,CASDPGAPKVEQYF
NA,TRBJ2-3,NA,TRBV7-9,TGTGCCAGCAGCTTAGTCCTTGGCAGGTTCACAGATACGCAGTATTTT,CASSLVLGRFTDTQYF
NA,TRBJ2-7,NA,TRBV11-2,TGTGCCAGCAGCTTTGGGCTAGGGTACTACGAGCAGTACTTC,CASSFGLGYYEQYF
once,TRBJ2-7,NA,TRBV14,TGTGCCAGCAGCCAAGACCCAAGTTCACTCTTCGGACAGTACTTC,CASSQDPSSLFGQYF
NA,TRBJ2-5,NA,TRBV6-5,TGTGCCAGCAGTTACCGGTACCAAGAGACCCAGTACTTC,CASSYRYQETQYF
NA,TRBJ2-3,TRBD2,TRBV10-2,TGCGCCAGCAGTGGCGGACTAGTAGCAGATACGCAGTATTTT,CASSGGLVADTQYF
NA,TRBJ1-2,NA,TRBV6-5,TGTGCCAGCAGTGCTCCGGCAGGGGATGGCTACACCTTC,CASSAPAGDGYTF
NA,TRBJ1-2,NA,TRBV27,TGTGCCAGCAGTTTAAACGGGTTTGGCTACACCTTC,CASSLNGFGYTF
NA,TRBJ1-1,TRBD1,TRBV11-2,TGTGCCAGCAGCTTTTGGAGGGGGCAGGGGGAGGGCACTGAAGCTTTCTTT,CASSFWRGQGEGTEAFF